What follows is one T cell receptor (beta chain) and its context. This entry is derived from a study of blood T cell repertoires in COVID-19. Study in general: The cDNA or gDNA used as material had been derived from T cells, B-cell-depleted T cells, or PBMCs.

Germline-derived CDR1 and CDR2 are SGHRS and YFSETQ. CDR3 length: 14 residues. After removal of 5 bases from V and 5 bases from J, the junction contained 9 bases not matched to a gene. This table comes from immunoSEQ multiplex PCR, and its TCRdb copy is limited to in-frame clones, with some not included. The sample contains a few hundred thousand clones, roughly nine tenths of which appear only once. The rearrangement uses TRBV5-1 and TRBJ2-5; 7 bases line up with TRBD1. The clonotype comes from a man aged 18-30 years who had recovered from COVID-19. Sequencing was performed on PBMCs or T cells enriched from blood (not recorded which). The CDR3 bases are TGCGCCAGCAGTTCCACAGGGGACGGTGAGACCCAGTACTTC. It translates to CASSSTGDGETQYF. Full variable domain (remainder filled in from reference TRBV5-1 and TRBJ2-5): KAGVTQTPRYLIKTRGQQVTLSCSPISGHRSVSWYQQTPGQGLQFLFEYFSETQRNKGNFPGRFSGRQFSNSRSEMNVSTLELGDSALYLCASSSTGDGETQYFGPGTRLLVL.